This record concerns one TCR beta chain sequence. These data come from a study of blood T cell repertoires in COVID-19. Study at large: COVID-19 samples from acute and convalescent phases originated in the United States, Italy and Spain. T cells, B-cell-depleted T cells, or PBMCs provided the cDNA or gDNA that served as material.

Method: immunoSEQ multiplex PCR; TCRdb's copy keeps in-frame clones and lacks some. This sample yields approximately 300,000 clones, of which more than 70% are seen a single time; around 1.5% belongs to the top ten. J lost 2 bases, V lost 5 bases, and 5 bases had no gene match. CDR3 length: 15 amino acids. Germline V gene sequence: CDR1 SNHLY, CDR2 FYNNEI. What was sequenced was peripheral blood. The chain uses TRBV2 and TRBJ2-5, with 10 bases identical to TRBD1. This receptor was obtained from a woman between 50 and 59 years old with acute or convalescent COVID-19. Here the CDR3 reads CASSRGTGEQETQYF. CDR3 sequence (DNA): TGTGCCAGCAGTCGAGGGACAGGGGAGCAAGAGACCCAGTACTTC.